The source of this T cell receptor beta chain is a study of T cell repertoires in cytomegalovirus infection. TCRdb re-analysed the reads in MiXCR, keeping a single row per CDR3 protein. The data hold 200,000 or so distinct CDR3 sequences, with roughly 27% observed a single time. This CDR3 has 16 residues. In germline, CDR1 is SGHTA, CDR2 FQGNSA. The trim removed 2 bases at V and 5 bases at J, leaving 11 bases unmatched. Specimen: PBMCs. The receptor was derived from a human donor in good health (CMV status not recorded). Some clones in this sample may be carry-over from other donors' samples. This chain joins TRBV7-2 and TRBJ1-2, with 7 bases identical to TRBD1. The CDR3 reads CASSLPPSTGRYGYTF. The CDR3 DNA is TGTGCCAGCAGCTTACCCCCTTCGACAGGGAGGTATGGCTACACCTTC.